What follows are 2 T cell receptor beta chains derived from one specimen sequenced in a study of shared clonotypes between healthy human individuals. TCRdb's copy holds only in-frame clones and misses some; the assay was immunoSEQ multiplex PCR. The data contain some 2 million clones, 95% of them singletons. Input material: naive CD4+ T cells sorted from blood. Stated subset: CD45RA+ positively selected. The receptors shown here come from a young man in good health.

The chain links TRBV6-1 to TRBJ1-5; D gene uncertain. This CDR3 is built from 13 residues. Trimming shortened V by 7 bases and J by 0 bases, and 7 bases separated the two germline ends. Germline V gene lookup returns CDR1 MNHNS and CDR2 SASEGT. The CDR3 DNA sequence: TGTGCCAGCACCGTAAATAGCAATCAGCCCCAGCATTTT. It is translated as CASTVNSNQPQHF.

Comment on this clone: Additional DNA sequences in this sample encode the identical CDR3. V usage is TRBV29-1 and J usage is TRBJ1-3, with D uncertain. CDR1 is SQVTM and CDR2 is ANQGSEA in the germline V gene. The CDR3 contains 11 residues. V gave up 1 base and J gave up 4 bases, with 2 bases separating them. DNA of the CDR3: TGCAGCGTTGAAGGGGGAAACACCATATATTTT. Translation gives CSVEGGNTIYF.